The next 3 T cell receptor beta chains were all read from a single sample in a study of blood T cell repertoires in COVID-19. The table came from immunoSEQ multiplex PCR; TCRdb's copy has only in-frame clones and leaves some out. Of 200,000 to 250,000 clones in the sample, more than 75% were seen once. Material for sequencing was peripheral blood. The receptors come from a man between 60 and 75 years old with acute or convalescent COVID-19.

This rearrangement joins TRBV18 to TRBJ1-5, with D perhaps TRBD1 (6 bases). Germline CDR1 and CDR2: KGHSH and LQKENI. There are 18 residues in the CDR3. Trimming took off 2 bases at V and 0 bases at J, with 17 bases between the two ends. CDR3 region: CASSPRGAGADSNQPQHF. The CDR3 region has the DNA TGTGCCAGCTCACCAAGAGGGGCAGGGGCGGATAGCAATCAGCCCCAGCATTTT.

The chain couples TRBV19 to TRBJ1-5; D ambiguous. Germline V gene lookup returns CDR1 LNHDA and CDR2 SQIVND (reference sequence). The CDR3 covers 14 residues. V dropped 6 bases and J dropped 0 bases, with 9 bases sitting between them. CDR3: CASRGIASNQPQHF. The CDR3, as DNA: TGTGCCAGTAGAGGCATAGCTAGCAATCAGCCCCAGCATTTT.

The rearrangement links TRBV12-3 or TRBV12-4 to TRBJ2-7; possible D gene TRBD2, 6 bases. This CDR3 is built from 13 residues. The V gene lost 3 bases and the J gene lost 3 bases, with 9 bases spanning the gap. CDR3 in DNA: TGTGCCAGCAGTTTGACGGGACTCTACGAGCAGTACTTC. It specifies CASSLTGLYEQYF.